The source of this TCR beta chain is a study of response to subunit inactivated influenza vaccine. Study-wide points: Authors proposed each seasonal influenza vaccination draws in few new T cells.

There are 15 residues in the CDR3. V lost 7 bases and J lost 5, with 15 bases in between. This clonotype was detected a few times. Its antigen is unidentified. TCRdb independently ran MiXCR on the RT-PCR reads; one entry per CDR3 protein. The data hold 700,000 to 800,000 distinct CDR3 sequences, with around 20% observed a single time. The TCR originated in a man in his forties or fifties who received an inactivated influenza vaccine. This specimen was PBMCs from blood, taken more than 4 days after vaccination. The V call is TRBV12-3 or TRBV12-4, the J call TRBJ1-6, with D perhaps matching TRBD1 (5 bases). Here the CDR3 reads CASTPGGTDNSPLHF. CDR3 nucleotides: TGTGCCAGCACCCCCGGGGGAACCGATAATTCACCCCTCCACTTT.